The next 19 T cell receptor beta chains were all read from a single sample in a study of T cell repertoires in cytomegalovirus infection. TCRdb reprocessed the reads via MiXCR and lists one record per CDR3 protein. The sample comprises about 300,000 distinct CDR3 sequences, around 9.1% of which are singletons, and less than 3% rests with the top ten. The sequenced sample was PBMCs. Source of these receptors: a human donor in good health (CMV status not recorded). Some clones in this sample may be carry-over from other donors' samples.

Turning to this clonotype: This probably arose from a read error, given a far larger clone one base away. The CDR3 protein is CASSPGQGTYEQYF. CDR3 DNA sequence: TGTGCCAGCAGCCCCGGACAGGGGACCTACGAGCAGTACTTC. The genes are TRBV6-6 and TRBJ2-7; the match to TRBD1 covers 9 bases. The germline CDR1 and CDR2 sequences are MNHNY and SVGAGI (reference sequence). V dropped 6 bases and J dropped 2; count of bases not matched to a gene: 5. The CDR3 length is 14 residues.

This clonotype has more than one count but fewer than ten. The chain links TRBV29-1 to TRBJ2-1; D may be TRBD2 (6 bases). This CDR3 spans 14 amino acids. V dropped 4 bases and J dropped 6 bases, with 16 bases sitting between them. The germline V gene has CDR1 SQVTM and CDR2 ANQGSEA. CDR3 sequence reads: CSVGYLAPANEQFF. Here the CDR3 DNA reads TGCAGCGTTGGGTATCTAGCGCCCGCCAATGAGCAGTTCTTC.

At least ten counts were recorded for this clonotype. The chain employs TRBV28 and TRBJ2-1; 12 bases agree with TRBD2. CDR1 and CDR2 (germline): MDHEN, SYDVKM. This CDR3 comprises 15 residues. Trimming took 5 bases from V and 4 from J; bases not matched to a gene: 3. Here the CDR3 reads CASSPGTSGYNEQFF. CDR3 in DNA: TGTGCCAGCAGTCCCGGGACTAGCGGGTACAATGAGCAGTTCTTC.

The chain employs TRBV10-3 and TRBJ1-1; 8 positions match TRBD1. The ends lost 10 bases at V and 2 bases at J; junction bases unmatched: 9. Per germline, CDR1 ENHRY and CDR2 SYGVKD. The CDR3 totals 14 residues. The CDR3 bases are TGTGCCACACGGGACAGGCCACTAAACACTGAAGCTTTCTTT. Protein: CATRDRPLNTEAFF.

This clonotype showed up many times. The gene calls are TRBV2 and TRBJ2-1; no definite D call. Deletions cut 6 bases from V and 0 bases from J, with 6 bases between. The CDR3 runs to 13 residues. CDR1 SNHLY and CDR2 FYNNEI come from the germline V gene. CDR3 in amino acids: CASRSASYNEQFF. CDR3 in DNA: TGTGCCAGCAGGTCAGCCTCCTACAATGAGCAGTTCTTC.

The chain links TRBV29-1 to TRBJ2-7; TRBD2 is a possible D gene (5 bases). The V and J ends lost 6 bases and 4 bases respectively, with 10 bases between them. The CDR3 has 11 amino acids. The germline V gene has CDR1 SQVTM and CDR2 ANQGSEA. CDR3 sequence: CSVSSIYEQYV. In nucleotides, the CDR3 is TGCAGCGTCTCTAGCATTTACGAGCAGTACGTC.

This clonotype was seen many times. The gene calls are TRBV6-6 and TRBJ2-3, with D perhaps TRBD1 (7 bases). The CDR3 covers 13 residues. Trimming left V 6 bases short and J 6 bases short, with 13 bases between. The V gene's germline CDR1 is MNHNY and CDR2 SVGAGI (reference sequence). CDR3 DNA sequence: TGTGCCAGCAGCCTTCAGGGGGGTGATACGCAGTATTTT. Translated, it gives CASSLQGGDTQYF.

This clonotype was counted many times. The CDR3 sequence is CASSFTSTGELFF. The DNA for the CDR3 is TGTGCCAGCAGTTTTACTAGTACCGGGGAGCTGTTTTTT. The V and J genes are TRBV12-3 or TRBV12-4 and TRBJ2-2; weak D call: TRBD2 (5 bases). With 3 bases removed from V and 5 bases from J, the gap between germline ends came to 7 bases. This CDR3 is 13 amino acids long.

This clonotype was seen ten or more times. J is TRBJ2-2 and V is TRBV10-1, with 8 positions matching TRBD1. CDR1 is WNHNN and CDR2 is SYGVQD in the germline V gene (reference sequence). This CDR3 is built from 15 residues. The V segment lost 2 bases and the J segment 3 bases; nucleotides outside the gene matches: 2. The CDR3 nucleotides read TGCGCCAGCAGTGAGGGGACAGGAGACACCGGGGAGCTGTTTTTT. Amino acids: CASSEGTGDTGELFF.

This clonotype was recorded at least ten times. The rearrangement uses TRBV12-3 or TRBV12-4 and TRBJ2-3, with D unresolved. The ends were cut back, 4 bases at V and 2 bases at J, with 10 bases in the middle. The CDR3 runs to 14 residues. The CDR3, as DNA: TGTGCCAGCAGTTCGGGCGCCCACACAGATACGCAGTATTTT. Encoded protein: CASSSGAHTDTQYF.

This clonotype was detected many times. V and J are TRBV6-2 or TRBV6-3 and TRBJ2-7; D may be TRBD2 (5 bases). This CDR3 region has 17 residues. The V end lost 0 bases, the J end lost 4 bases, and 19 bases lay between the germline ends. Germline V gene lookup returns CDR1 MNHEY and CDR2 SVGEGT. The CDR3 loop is CASSYSTSGLGRYEQYV. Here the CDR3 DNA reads TGTGCCAGCAGTTACTCGACCTCGGGATTGGGGAGATACGAGCAGTACGTC.

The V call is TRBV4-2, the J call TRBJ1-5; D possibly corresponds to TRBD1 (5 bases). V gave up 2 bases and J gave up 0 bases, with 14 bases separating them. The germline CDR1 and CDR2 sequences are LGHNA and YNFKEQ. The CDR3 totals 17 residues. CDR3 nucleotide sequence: TGTGCCAGCAGCCAATTCTCCGGGACGGTTAGCAATCAGCCCCAGCATTTT. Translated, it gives CASSQFSGTVSNQPQHF.

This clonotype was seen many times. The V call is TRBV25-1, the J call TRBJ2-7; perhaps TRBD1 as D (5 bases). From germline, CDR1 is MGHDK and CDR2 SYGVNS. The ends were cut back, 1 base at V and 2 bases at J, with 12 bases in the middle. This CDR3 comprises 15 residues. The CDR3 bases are TGTGCCAGCAGTGAATCTTCAGGGAAGCCCTACGAGCAGTACTTC. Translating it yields CASSESSGKPYEQYF.

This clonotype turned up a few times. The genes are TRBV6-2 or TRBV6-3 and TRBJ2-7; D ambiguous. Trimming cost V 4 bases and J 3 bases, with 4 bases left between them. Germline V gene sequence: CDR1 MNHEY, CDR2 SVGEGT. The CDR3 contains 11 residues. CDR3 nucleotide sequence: TGTGCCAGCAGTTGGAACTACGAGCAGTACGTC. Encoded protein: CASSWNYEQYV.

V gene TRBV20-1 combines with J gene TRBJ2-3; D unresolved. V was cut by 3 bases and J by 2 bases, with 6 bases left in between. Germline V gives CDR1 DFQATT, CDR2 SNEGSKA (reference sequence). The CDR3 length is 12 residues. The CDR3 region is CSASADTDTQYF. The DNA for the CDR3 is TGCAGTGCTAGTGCGGACACAGATACGCAGTATTTT.

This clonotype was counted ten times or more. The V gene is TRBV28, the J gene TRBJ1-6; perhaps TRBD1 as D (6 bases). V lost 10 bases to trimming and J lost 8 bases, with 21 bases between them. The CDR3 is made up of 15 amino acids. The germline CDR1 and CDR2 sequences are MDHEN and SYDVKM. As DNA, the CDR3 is TGTGCCACGGGGGGGGCAGGGAAAATAGATTCACCCCTCCACTTT. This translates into CATGGAGKIDSPLHF.

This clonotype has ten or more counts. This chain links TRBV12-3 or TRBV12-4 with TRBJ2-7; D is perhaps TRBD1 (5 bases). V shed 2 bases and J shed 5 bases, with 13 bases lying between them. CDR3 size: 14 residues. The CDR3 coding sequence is TGTGCCAGCAGTTTACAAGGCAGGGCCCACGAGCAGTACTTC. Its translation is CASSLQGRAHEQYF.

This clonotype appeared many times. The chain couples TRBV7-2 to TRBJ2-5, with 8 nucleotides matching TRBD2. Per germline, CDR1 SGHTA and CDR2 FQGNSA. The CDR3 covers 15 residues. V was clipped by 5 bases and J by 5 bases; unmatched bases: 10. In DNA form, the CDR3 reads TGTGCCAGCAGCCCGATTTTACTAGCGGCGGAGACCCAGTACTTC. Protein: CASSPILLAAETQYF.

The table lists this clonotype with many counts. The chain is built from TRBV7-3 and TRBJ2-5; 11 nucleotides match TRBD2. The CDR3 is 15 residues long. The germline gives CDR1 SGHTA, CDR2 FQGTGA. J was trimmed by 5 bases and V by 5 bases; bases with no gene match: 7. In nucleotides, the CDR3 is TGTGCCAGCAGCCGTAGCGGGGGGGCCCAGGAGACCCAGTACTTC. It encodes CASSRSGGAQETQYF. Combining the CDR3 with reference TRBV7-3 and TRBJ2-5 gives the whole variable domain GAGVSQTPSNKVTEKGKYVELRCDPISGHTALYWYRQSLGQGPEFLIYFQGTGAADDSGLPNDRFFAVRPEGSVSTLKIQRTERGDSAVYLCASSRSGGAQETQYFGPGTRLLVL.